The 19 T cell receptor beta chains listed next were all sequenced from one sample in a study of T cells expressing NK-cell markers. With the 5' RACE reads reprocessed, TCRdb shows one record per CDR3 protein and no DNA. Its table lists about 390,000 distinct CDR3 sequences. Sequences were obtained from blood T cells: a sorted CD56 or NKG2C T cell subset, CD4+ or CD8+ T cells, or bulk PBMC T cells (not recorded which). All receptors come from a woman between 45 and 65 years old in good health.

The J gene is TRBJ2-1, the V gene TRBV12-5; without DNA, the TCRdb call of TRBD2 cannot be checked. Per germline, CDR1 LGHNT and CDR2 FRNRAP. The CDR3 spans 17 residues. The CDR3 spells CASGNSGGTSAINEQFF.

This chain connects TRBV27 to TRBJ2-7; TCRdb's D gene call, TRBD2, goes unchecked for lack of DNA. The CDR3 spans 14 residues. Germline lookup yields CDR1 MNHEY and CDR2 SMNVEV (reference sequence). CDR3 loop: CASRKLAGSYEQYF.

The chain is built from TRBV12-3 or TRBV12-4 and TRBJ1-2. The CDR3 loop spans 12 amino acids. CDR3 sequence reads: CASSLKGSGYTF.

V usage is TRBV6-2 or TRBV6-3 and J usage is TRBJ2-5; TCRdb outputs TRBD1, but without DNA this stays unchecked. The CDR3 consists of 16 residues. The germline CDR1 and CDR2 sequences are MNHEY and SVGEGT. The CDR3 region is CASSYTWDTRGETQYF.

This chain connects TRBV10-3 to TRBJ2-5; TCRdb designates TRBD2, a call that cannot be tested without DNA. The CDR3 length is 15 residues. Germline CDR1 ENHRY, CDR2 SYGVKD. The chain's CDR3 is CAISESDRRAETQYF.

The chain links TRBV20-1 to TRBJ2-3; TCRdb's D call, TRBD2, is unchecked because there is no DNA. CDR1 is DFQATT and CDR2 is SNEGSKA in the germline V gene (reference sequence). The CDR3 covers 14 residues. The CDR3 reads CSVPAGVTSDTQYF.

The chain recombines TRBV5-1 with TRBJ2-1. CDR1 is SGHRS and CDR2 is YFSETQ in the germline V gene. The CDR3 spans 12 residues. The CDR3 here is CASSLAGNEQFF.

The chain uses TRBV4-1 and TRBJ2-3; TCRdb names TRBD2, which stays unverified in the absence of DNA. The CDR3 length is 15 residues. Germline assignment: CDR1 MGHRA and CDR2 YSYEKL. CDR3 sequence: CASSQGGLGTDTQYF.

This CDR3 is CSALLTGRNTGELFF. The genes are TRBV20-1 and TRBJ2-2; the D gene TCRdb calls, TRBD1, cannot be checked with no DNA. The germline V gene has CDR1 DFQATT and CDR2 SNEGSKA (reference sequence). The CDR3 length is 15 residues.

The J gene is TRBJ2-1, the V gene TRBV5-1. Germline-derived CDR1 and CDR2 are SGHRS and YFSETQ. The CDR3 has 12 amino acids. CDR3 amino acids: CASRDRFNEQFF.

The chain joins TRBV5-1 to TRBJ2-5; TCRdb proposes TRBD2, but this gene call is untestable without DNA. Germline CDR1 SGHRS, CDR2 YFSETQ. The CDR3 runs 15 residues. This CDR3 reads CASRAVGPTQETQYF.

The chain uses TRBV12-3 or TRBV12-4 and TRBJ2-7. This CDR3 contains 16 residues. This CDR3 is CASSRSDLGFSYEQYF.

The V gene is TRBV6-1, the J gene TRBJ1-5. Germline assignment: CDR1 MNHNS and CDR2 SASEGT. The CDR3 totals 12 residues. CDR3 protein: CASSEVGSPQHF.

The chain employs TRBV20-1 and TRBJ2-3; TCRdb selects TRBD2, and the lack of DNA leaves this call unchecked. Germline V gene sequence: CDR1 DFQATT, CDR2 SNEGSKA (reference sequence). This CDR3 has 15 amino acids. The chain's CDR3 is CSAQRGGSGTDTQYF.

The chain joins TRBV27 to TRBJ2-2; TCRdb indicates TRBD1, and absent DNA this call remains unverified. The germline V gene has CDR1 MNHEY and CDR2 SMNVEV (reference sequence). There are 14 residues in the CDR3. The CDR3 protein is CASMDRGLTGELFF.

J is TRBJ1-1 and V is TRBV4-1; TCRdb designates TRBD1, a call that cannot be tested without DNA. The CDR3 totals 15 residues. Germline V gene lookup returns CDR1 MGHRA and CDR2 YSYEKL. The CDR3 loop is CASSQRGGGNTEAFF.

The V and J genes are TRBV20-1 and TRBJ2-5; TCRdb selects TRBD1, and the lack of DNA leaves this call unchecked. CDR3 length equals 12 residues. The germline V gene encodes CDR1 DFQATT and CDR2 SNEGSKA (reference sequence). The CDR3 here is CSAIRQLETQYF.

The chain employs TRBV29-1 and TRBJ2-3. Per the germline V gene, CDR1 is SQVTM and CDR2 is ANQGSEA. This CDR3 spans 11 amino acids. CDR3 residues: CSGDTLDTQYF.

The V gene is TRBV5-6, the J gene TRBJ2-7; the TRBD1 assignment by TCRdb is unverifiable without DNA. Germline V gene data show CDR1 as SGHDT and CDR2 as YYEEEE. The CDR3 consists of 17 residues. The CDR3 sequence is CASSHAPYGGGAYEQYF.